A selection of T cell receptor beta chains follows, all from one sample in a study of T cell changes during pregnancy in multiple sclerosis. The data were produced by immunoSEQ multiplex PCR, yet TCRdb's version contains in-frame clones alone and is incomplete. The top ten hold 2.5% to 4% of the sample, which has roughly 59,000 clones, roughly 92% seen once. This material consisted of CD8+ T cells from peripheral blood mononuclear cells, taken in the second trimester of pregnancy. Receptor source: a female donor with multiple sclerosis, enrolled in a pregnancy study. Both conserved end residues are part of each CDR3. The D gene is left open where the match is weak. The listing skips clone size in some rows; elsewhere it reads once, few, many or a size class.

>NA|TRBV7-9|TRBJ1-4|NA
CASSEQGIEKLFF
TGTGCCAGCAGCGAACAGGGCATTGAAAAACTGTTTTTT
>NA|TRBV19|TRBJ2-1|TRBD2
CASSALAWAYNEQFF
TGTGCCAGTAGCGCACTAGCGTGGGCCTACAATGAGCAGTTCTTC
>NA|TRBV13|TRBJ2-7|NA
CASSARQDSYEQYF
TGTGCCAGCAGCGCGCGACAGGACTCCTACGAGCAGTACTTC
>NA|TRBV10-3|TRBJ2-1|NA
CAISESSWNEQFF
TGTGCCATCAGTGAGTCGAGCTGGAATGAGCAGTTCTTC
>NA|TRBV29-1|TRBJ2-1|TRBD2
CSVEWEGRGNEQFF
TGCAGCGTTGAGTGGGAGGGCCGAGGTAATGAGCAGTTCTTC
>NA|TRBV19|TRBJ1-5|NA
CASTWGTSNQPQHF
TGTGCCAGTACCTGGGGCACTAGCAATCAGCCCCAGCATTTT
>few|TRBV4-2|TRBJ2-2|NA
CASSLGEGDTGELFF
TGTGCCAGCAGCCTAGGGGAGGGGGACACCGGGGAGCTGTTTTTT
>NA|TRBV7-9|TRBJ2-7|TRBD1
CASSSGQGPHF
TGTGCCAGCAGCTCCGGACAGGGCCCACACTTC
>NA|TRBV28|TRBJ2-3|NA
CASSLEIYGTDTQYF
TGTGCCAGCAGTCTGGAGATCTACGGCACAGATACGCAGTATTTT
>NA|TRBV6-1|TRBJ2-5|NA
CASSEASAGVYETQYF
TGTGCCAGCAGTGAAGCGTCGGCAGGGGTTTATGAGACCCAGTACTTC
>NA|TRBV4-2|TRBJ2-7|NA
CASSQVARVWAYEQYF
TGTGCCAGCAGCCAAGTAGCCAGGGTCTGGGCCTACGAGCAGTACTTC
>NA|TRBV4-1|TRBJ2-5|TRBD2
CASSQDRHETEEAGVLETQYF
TGCGCCAGCAGCCAAGATAGGCACGAGACAGAAGAAGCGGGAGTACTAGAGACCCAGTACTTC
>NA|TRBV7-2|TRBJ2-7|TRBD2
CASSPRERGSYEQYF
TGTGCCAGCAGCCCGCGGGAGCGTGGCTCCTACGAGCAGTACTTC
>NA|TRBV7-3|TRBJ2-1|TRBD2
CASSLTGSGSEQFF
TGTGCCAGCAGCTTAACGGGAAGCGGGAGTGAGCAGTTCTTC
>NA|TRBV27|TRBJ1-1|NA
CAVGRTEFEAFF
TGTGCCGTCGGCAGGACAGAGTTTGAAGCTTTCTTT
>NA|TRBV5-6|TRBJ2-1|TRBD2
CASSLAQLAGVNEQFF
TGTGCCAGCAGCTTGGCCCAACTAGCGGGAGTCAATGAGCAGTTCTTC
>once|TRBV9|TRBJ2-2|TRBD2
CASSVGSGLAGGPNTGELFF
TGTGCCAGCAGCGTGGGTTCGGGACTAGCGGGAGGGCCGAACACCGGGGAGCTGTTTTTT
>NA|TRBV6-5|TRBJ2-5|NA
CASRSTGETQYF
TGTGCCAGCCGGAGTACTGGTGAGACCCAGTACTTC
>NA|TRBV6-4|TRBJ1-1|NA
CASSKTENTEAFF
TGTGCCAGCAGTAAGACAGAGAACACTGAAGCTTTCTTT
>NA|TRBV4-1|TRBJ2-7|TRBD1
CASSWDRTYEQYF
TGCGCCAGCAGCTGGGACAGGACCTACGAGCAGTACTTC
>NA|TRBV7-9|TRBJ2-5|NA
CASSSGQLDRIQKETQYF
TGTGCCAGCAGTTCAGGACAGTTAGACCGAATCCAAAAAGAGACCCAGTACTTC
>once|TRBV11-2|TRBJ2-7|NA
CASSLGVYEQYF
TGTGCCAGCAGCTTAGGAGTCTACGAGCAGTACTTC
>NA|TRBV2|TRBJ2-1|NA
CASTGNEQFF
TGTGCCTCCACGGGCAATGAGCAGTTCTTC
>NA|TRBV27|TRBJ2-1|TRBD2
CASSAGLAGNEQFF
TGTGCCAGCAGTGCAGGACTAGCGGGAAATGAGCAGTTCTTC
>NA|TRBV2|TRBJ2-5|NA
CASSEVRQAQETQYF
TGTGCCAGCAGTGAAGTCCGACAGGCCCAAGAGACCCAGTACTTC
>NA|TRBV15|TRBJ1-3|NA
CATSRGQGAGNTIYF
TGTGCCACCAGCAGAGGGCAGGGCGCTGGAAACACCATATATTTT
>once|TRBV27|TRBJ1-1|TRBD1
CASSSLTWTGDTEAFF
TGTGCCAGCAGTTCTCTAACCTGGACAGGGGACACTGAAGCTTTCTTT
>once|TRBV5-1|TRBJ2-7|NA
CASSPRGGQAYEQYF
TGCGCCAGCAGCCCTAGGGGGGGACAGGCCTACGAGCAGTACTTC
>NA|TRBV27|TRBJ1-5|TRBD1
CASSLTGSNQPQHF
TGTGCCAGCAGTTTGACAGGGAGCAATCAGCCCCAGCATTTT
>NA|TRBV4-3|TRBJ1-4|TRBD1
CASSHNRGANEKLFF
TGCGCCAGCAGCCATAACAGGGGAGCTAATGAAAAACTGTTTTTT
>NA|TRBV7-7|TRBJ1-5|NA
CASSLAGHPTSNQPQHF
TGTGCCAGCAGCTTAGCGGGGCACCCAACCAGCAATCAGCCCCAGCATTTT
>NA|TRBV4-1|TRBJ2-7|NA
CASSPNRDEQYF
TGCGCCAGCAGCCCGAACAGGGATGAGCAGTACTTC
>NA|TRBV27|TRBJ2-7|TRBD1
CASSLGRGYEQYF
TGTGCCAGCAGTTTGGGCAGGGGGTACGAGCAGTACTTC
>NA|TRBV27|TRBJ2-7|TRBD2
CASSSTSGRHEQYF
TGTGCCAGCAGTTCGACTAGCGGGAGACACGAGCAGTACTTC
>NA|TRBV5-4|TRBJ2-3|TRBD2
CASSPFLAVSTDTQYF
TGTGCCAGCAGCCCCTTTCTAGCGGTTAGCACAGATACGCAGTATTTT
>NA|TRBV6-6|TRBJ2-3|NA
CASRRSGAITDTQYF
TGTGCCAGCAGAAGGTCGGGAGCGATCACAGATACGCAGTATTTT
>NA|TRBV27|TRBJ1-5|NA
CASSLGTSQPQHF
TGTGCCAGCAGTTTAGGTACAAGTCAGCCCCAGCATTTT
>NA|TRBV7-7|TRBJ2-7|NA
CASSLYQGYEQYF
TGTGCCAGCAGCTTATATCAGGGCTACGAGCAGTACTTC
>once|TRBV30|TRBJ2-7|NA
CAWSVTRGNEQYF
TGTGCCTGGAGTGTAACGCGGGGTAACGAGCAGTACTTC
>NA|TRBV29-1|TRBJ2-1|NA
CSVSPEGGLSYNEQFF
TGCAGCGTTAGTCCCGAGGGCGGATTATCCTACAATGAGCAGTTCTTC
>once|TRBV4-1|TRBJ2-3|TRBD2
CASSHRELAGIYTDTQYF
TGCGCCAGCAGCCATAGAGAGCTAGCGGGGATCTACACAGATACGCAGTATTTT
>NA|TRBV30|TRBJ2-7|NA
CAWSLSPGGTAYEQYF
TGTGCCTGGAGTCTATCCCCAGGGGGGACGGCCTACGAGCAGTACTTC
>NA|TRBV5-4|TRBJ2-7|NA
CASSLDRGSYEQYF
TGTGCCAGCAGCCTAGACCGGGGGTCCTACGAGCAGTACTTC
>NA|TRBV7-9|TRBJ2-1|TRBD1
CASSLGRQGLSSQFF
TGTGCCAGCAGCTTAGGAAGACAGGGTTTATCCTCGCAGTTCTTC
>NA|TRBV2|TRBJ1-4|NA
CASSEGRSVEKLFF
TGTGCCAGCAGTGAGGGCAGATCGGTAGAAAAACTGTTTTTT
>once|TRBV11-2|TRBJ1-2|TRBD1
CASSLDWAVGQGKYGYTF
TGTGCCAGCAGCTTAGATTGGGCAGTGGGACAGGGGAAGTATGGCTACACCTTC
>NA|TRBV5-1|TRBJ2-7|NA
CASSSDISPYEQYF
TGCGCCAGCAGCTCGGACATCTCGCCCTACGAGCAGTACTTC
>NA|TRBV5-1|TRBJ2-7|TRBD2
CASSYSSGLAGASDYEQYF
TGCGCCAGCAGCTACTCAAGCGGACTAGCGGGAGCTTCCGACTACGAGCAGTACTTC
>NA|TRBV7-9|TRBJ2-1|TRBD2
CASSWRLAPNEQFF
TGTGCCAGCAGCTGGAGACTAGCGCCGAATGAGCAGTTCTTC
>NA|TRBV7-9|TRBJ2-3|TRBD2
CASSFEGTSGRPDTQYF
TGTGCCAGCAGCTTTGAGGGGACTAGCGGGAGACCCGATACGCAGTATTTT
>NA|TRBV5-6|TRBJ1-2|TRBD1
CASSLLGQGFAGYTF
TGTGCCAGCAGCTTGTTGGGACAGGGTTTTGCCGGCTACACCTTC
>NA|TRBV27|TRBJ2-3|NA
CASSSSSPTDTQYF
TGTGCCAGCAGTTCCTCGTCCCCGACAGATACGCAGTATTTT
>NA|TRBV27|TRBJ2-5|NA
CASSLYSGSQETQYF
TGTGCCAGCAGTCTCTATAGCGGCTCCCAAGAGACCCAGTACTTC
>once|TRBV28|TRBJ2-2|NA
CASSYPQPQGLDTGELFF
TGTGCCAGCAGTTACCCCCAGCCCCAGGGGCTTGACACCGGGGAGCTGTTTTTT